The 29 T cell receptor beta chains presented below share a single source sample, sequenced in a study of regulatory T cells in long-lasting Graves disease. For TCR beta, libraries came from iRepertoire HTBI primers and Arm-PCR of CDR3 regions. TCRdb ran MiXCR on the multiplex PCR reads and lists one entry per CDR3 protein. The sample lists 360,000 or so distinct CDR3 sequences; roughly 25% were seen once. The sample's time point: persistent/refractory GD, antithyroid drugs over 5 years with positive TRAb. After RNA was extracted from PBMCs, the TCR library was made from it. The sequencing used peripheral blood mononuclear cells (PBMCs), collected when the disease was refractory, from a patient treated with antithyroid drugs. The receptors stem from a woman between 40 and 50 years old with Graves disease.

This clonotype occurred many times. The CDR3 DNA is TGCAGTGCTATGCGGGCCCATCTAGCCAAAAACATTCAGTACTTC. This sequence encodes CSAMRAHLAKNIQYF. The rearrangement uses TRBV20-1 and TRBJ2-4, with TRBD2 as a possible D gene (5 bases). The ends were cut back, 4 bases at V and 0 bases at J, with 13 bases in the middle. CDR1 is DFQATT, CDR2 SNEGSKA, per germline (reference sequence). The CDR3 covers 15 residues.

This clonotype occurred many times. The chain uses TRBV15 and TRBJ1-1; no clear D gene. The germline V gene has CDR1 LNHNV and CDR2 YYDKDF (reference sequence). The CDR3 is 16 amino acids. Trimming shortened V by 0 bases and J by 3 bases, and 14 bases separated the two germline ends. This CDR3 is CATSRDGVGGDTEAFF. DNA of the CDR3: TGTGCCACCAGCAGAGATGGGGTAGGTGGGGACACTGAAGCTTTCTTT.

V and J are TRBV11-2 and TRBJ2-3; TRBD2 agrees at 7 bases. The CDR3 runs 15 residues. V lost 1 base to trimming and J lost 2 bases; unmatched junction nucleotides: 3. Per germline, CDR1 SGHAT and CDR2 FQNNGV. DNA of the CDR3: TGTGCCAGCAGCTTAGTAGCGGGCTTCACAGATACGCAGTATTTT. It yields the protein CASSLVAGFTDTQYF.

The chain carries TRBV2 and TRBJ2-7; TRBD2 agrees at 11 bases. The CDR3 length is 15 residues. V shed 6 bases and J 3 bases; nucleotides not matched to a gene: 7. Germline values: CDR1 SNHLY, CDR2 FYNNEI. This CDR3 reads CASRDLLAGGYEQYF. CDR3 nucleotides: TGTGCCAGCAGGGATCTCCTAGCGGGGGGCTACGAGCAGTACTTC.

This clonotype was picked up many times. This chain connects TRBV11-3 to TRBJ2-2; tentatively, D is TRBD1 or TRBD2 (6 bases each). The CDR3 runs 16 residues. From germline, CDR1 is SGHNT and CDR2 YENEEA. V lost 5 bases, J lost 0 bases, and 13 bases lay in between. Here the CDR3 reads CASSPGAGPNTGELFF. The CDR3 region has the DNA TGTGCCAGCAGCCCGGGGGCGGGACCGAACACCGGGGAGCTGTTTTTT.

This clonotype was recorded only once. This chain joins TRBV7-2 and TRBJ2-6, with 8 bases that match TRBD2. V lost 5 bases and J lost 1; bases outside the gene matches: 4. The CDR3 sequence is 16 residues long. Per germline, CDR1 SGHTA and CDR2 FQGNSA. The CDR3 here is CASSRGGSSGANVLTF. In DNA form, the CDR3 reads TGTGCCAGCAGCCGGGGGGGGTCATCTGGGGCCAACGTCCTGACTTTC.

This clonotype appeared many times. The chain combines TRBV28 with TRBJ1-1; D might be TRBD1 (5 bases). In germline, CDR1 is MDHEN, CDR2 SYDVKM. Trimming took off 5 bases at V and 10 bases at J, with 20 bases between the two ends. This CDR3 has 14 residues. The CDR3 loop reads CASSVLNRGSRAFF. In nucleotides, the CDR3 is TGTGCCAGCAGTGTCCTGAATCGGGGCTCTAGAGCTTTCTTT.

A remark on this clonotype: The germline gene is not matched at one end of the junction; a read error may be the cause. CDR3 amino acids: CASSLVGLAGELLF. The CDR3 bases are TGTGCCAGCAGTTTAGTGGGATTGGCCGGGGAGCTGCTTTTT. This chain uses TRBV12-3 or TRBV12-4 with TRBJ2-2; tentative D call: TRBD2 (5 bases). The CDR3 has 14 amino acids.

This clonotype was found a few times. CDR3 nucleotide sequence: TGCGCCAGCAGCCAACCTCGGACAGGGAACGCGCCCCTCCACTTT. It specifies CASSQPRTGNAPLHF. This sequence joins TRBV4-1 and TRBJ1-6, with TRBD1 matching over 8 bases. From germline, CDR1 is MGHRA and CDR2 YSYEKL. The CDR3 loop spans 15 amino acids. V was clipped by 2 bases and J by 13 bases; unmatched bases: 10.

The V gene is TRBV20-1, the J gene TRBJ2-5; D possibly corresponds to TRBD1 (5 bases). Germline V gene data show CDR1 as DFQATT and CDR2 as SNEGSKA (reference sequence). The CDR3 runs to 13 residues. V was cut by 6 bases and J by 4 bases, with 15 bases left in between. The CDR3 DNA follows: TGCAGTGCACCAGGACAAGATCGAGAGACCCAGTACTTC. It yields the protein CSAPGQDRETQYF.

The rearrangement joins TRBV2 to TRBJ2-2; D may be TRBD2 (6 bases). The germline gives CDR1 SNHLY, CDR2 FYNNEI. This CDR3 spans 16 amino acids. V was clipped by 7 bases and J by 4 bases, with 19 bases between them. The CDR3 DNA sequence: TGTGCCAGCACCCCCCTAGGAGGGGCCTCCACCGGGGAGCTGTTTTTT. Protein: CASTPLGGASTGELFF.

This chain uses TRBV4-1 with TRBJ2-1; 7 bases match TRBD1. V gave up 5 bases and J gave up 2 bases; unmatched junction bases: 6. The V gene's germline CDR1 is MGHRA and CDR2 YSYEKL. This CDR3 contains 15 residues. The CDR3 loop reads CASSKGGQTYNEQFF. The DNA for the CDR3 is TGCGCCAGCAGCAAAGGGGGACAGACCTACAATGAGCAGTTCTTC.

A word on this clonotype: A much larger clone is a single base away; this may be a read error. This chain joins TRBV7-8 and TRBJ1-4; the match to TRBD1 covers 8 bases. Germline V lookup: CDR1 SGHVS, CDR2 FQNEAQ. The CDR3 length is 14 residues. The CDR3 sequence: CAGSLYGQGEKLFF. Here the CDR3 DNA reads TGTGCCGGCAGCTTATATGGACAGGGCGAAAAACTGTTTTTT.

This clonotype was counted at least ten times. The chain has TRBV6-5 and TRBJ2-2; 7 bases line up with TRBD1. The length of the CDR3 is 18 residues. Germline CDR1 reads MNHEY; CDR2 reads SVGAGI. Unmatched junction bases numbered 12, after V lost 2 bases and J lost 3 bases. This CDR3 is CASSYQDPTGLDTGELFF. CDR3 DNA sequence: TGTGCCAGCAGTTACCAGGATCCGACAGGGCTCGACACCGGGGAGCTGTTTTTT.

This clonotype came up a few times. A junction boundary mismatches the germline segment, possibly from a read error. The V gene is TRBV6-2 or TRBV6-3, the J gene TRBJ2-2; 10 nucleotides match TRBD2. The germline gives CDR1 MNHEY, CDR2 SVGEGT. The length of the CDR3 is 15 residues. The CDR3 coding sequence is TGTGCCAGCAGCCTTAGCGGGGGGAACACTGGGGAGCTGTTTTTT. It specifies CASSLSGGNTGELFF.

In its sample, this clonotype was seen many times. Germline is not matched at one junction end, which may reflect a read error. The J gene is TRBJ1-5, the V gene TRBV5-1, with TRBD1 matching over 9 bases. This CDR3 contains 15 residues. CDR1 SGHRS and CDR2 YFSETQ come from the germline V gene. The chain's CDR3 is CASSLGTGSNQPQHF. CDR3 nucleotides: TGTGCCAGCAGCTTAGGGACAGGGAGCAATCAGCCCCAGCATTTT.

The sample holds a few counts of this clonotype. The gene calls are TRBV2 and TRBJ2-3; 10 bases map to TRBD1. Germline V gene data show CDR1 as SNHLY and CDR2 as FYNNEI. The CDR3 contains 17 residues. V lost 4 bases and J lost 3; bases outside the gene matches: 10. The CDR3 sequence: CASSGLWGQGSTDTQYF. Here the CDR3 DNA reads TGTGCCAGCAGTGGTCTTTGGGGACAGGGGAGTACAGATACGCAGTATTTT.

The chain is built from TRBV28 and TRBJ2-1; TRBD2 agrees at 9 bases. Germline-derived CDR1 and CDR2 are MDHEN and SYDVKM. The CDR3 consists of 14 residues. V shed 7 bases and J 4 bases; nucleotides not matched to a gene: 5. The CDR3 DNA reads as TGTGCCAGCATAGGGCGGGAGGGATACAATGAGCAGTTCTTC. It translates to CASIGREGYNEQFF.

This clonotype was detected many times. The chain recombines TRBV11-2 with TRBJ2-7, with D tentatively TRBD1 (5 bases). The CDR3 has 14 residues. Trimming took 4 bases from V and 0 from J, leaving 10 bases between them. Germline V CDR1 and CDR2: SGHAT, FQNNGV. CDR3 protein: CASSSQGSSYEQYF. The CDR3 nucleotides read TGTGCCAGCAGCTCTCAGGGAAGCTCCTACGAGCAGTACTTC.

This clonotype was detected once. The conserved final phenylalanine or tryptophan is absent from the CDR3, which likely points to a read error. This rearrangement joins TRBV20-1 to TRBJ2-1; 10 positions agree with TRBD1. The length of the CDR3 is 14 residues. Trimming removed 5 bases from V and 12 bases from J; junction bases left unmatched: 13. In germline, CDR1 is DFQATT, CDR2 SNEGSKA (reference sequence). Here the CDR3 reads CSAQSGTGDSAQFL. CDR3 bases: TGCAGTGCTCAATCCGGGACAGGGGATTCCGCGCAGTTCCTC.

This clonotype was counted a few times. The CDR3 loop reads CASSQNPSWWDRGRETQYF. CDR3 bases: TGTGCCAGCAGCCAGAATCCCAGTTGGTGGGACAGGGGGCGAGAGACCCAGTACTTC. The V and J genes are TRBV7-3 and TRBJ2-5; TRBD1 agrees at 12 bases. Germline V gene sequence: CDR1 SGHTA, CDR2 FQGTGA. J was trimmed by 4 bases and V by 5 bases; bases with no gene match: 17. CDR3 size: 19 residues.

The chain recombines TRBV3-1 with TRBJ1-5, with D tentatively TRBD1 (6 bases). With 4 bases removed from V and 8 bases from J, the gap between germline ends came to 15 bases. This CDR3 has 14 amino acids. The germline V gene has CDR1 LGHDT and CDR2 YNNKEL (reference sequence). The CDR3, as DNA: TGTGCCAGCAGCCTTCGGGGGCGCCTGGAGCCCCAGCATTTT. Residues: CASSLRGRLEPQHF.

This CDR3 is CASSVGGQGNTEAFF. The CDR3 coding sequence is TGTGCCAGCAGCGTAGGGGGACAGGGGAACACTGAAGCTTTCTTT. This chain uses TRBV9 with TRBJ1-1; 9 bases match TRBD1. Germline V gene data show CDR1 as SGDLS and CDR2 as YYNGEE. The CDR3 runs 15 residues. J gave up 1 base and V 0 bases, and 1 base lay outside the gene matches.

There are many counts of this clonotype. The chain has TRBV3-1 and TRBJ1-4; D gene uncertain. CDR1 is LGHDT, CDR2 YNNKEL, per germline (reference sequence). V was trimmed by 4 bases and J by 4 bases, leaving 13 bases between them. The CDR3 spans 15 residues. The CDR3 DNA reads as TGTGCCAGCAGCCGGGCTCCCGGAGTTAATGAAAAACTGTTTTTT. Its translation is CASSRAPGVNEKLFF.

This clonotype was seen repeatedly, ten times or more. CDR3 sequence: CASSGRTSRGYEQYF. The DNA for the CDR3 is TGTGCCAGCAGTGGCAGGACTAGCCGGGGCTACGAGCAGTACTTC. The rearrangement joins TRBV6-1 to TRBJ2-7; 8 nucleotides match TRBD2. V was pared by 4 bases and J by 3 bases, with 8 bases of the junction left unmatched. This CDR3 has 15 residues. Germline CDR1 and CDR2: MNHNS and SASEGT.

The rearrangement uses TRBV24-1 and TRBJ2-7; perhaps TRBD2 as D (6 bases). V dropped 8 bases and J dropped 2 bases, with 24 bases sitting between them. CDR1 is KGHDR and CDR2 is SFDVKD in the germline V gene. CDR3 size: 17 residues. CDR3 DNA sequence: TGTGCCACCAATGCCCCTTCAGCGGGCAGCTATACCTACGAGCAGTACTTC. It is translated as CATNAPSAGSYTYEQYF.

V gene TRBV19 combines with J gene TRBJ2-5; the D is unclear. CDR1 is LNHDA, CDR2 SQIVND, per germline (reference sequence). The V gene lost 4 bases and the J gene lost 2 bases, with 8 bases spanning the gap. The CDR3 contains 13 residues. In DNA, the CDR3 is TGTGCCAGTAGTACCCATACTCAAGAGACCCAGTACTTC. The encoded protein is CASSTHTQETQYF.

This clonotype was counted ten times or more. The CDR3: CSVVVGTYRELFF. In nucleotides, the CDR3 is TGCAGCGTTGTGGTGGGGACGTACCGGGAGCTGTTTTTT. The J gene is TRBJ2-2, the V gene TRBV29-1; D may match TRBD1 or TRBD2 (5 bases each). V gave up 4 bases and J gave up 9 bases, with 15 bases separating them. The CDR3 is 13 residues long. The germline CDR1 and CDR2 sequences are SQVTM and ANQGSEA.

There are a few counts of this clonotype. A read error may explain this, as a much larger clone is one base away. Likely a read error: the CDR3 ends without its conserved phenylalanine or tryptophan. The V gene is TRBV12-3 or TRBV12-4, the J gene TRBJ1-1; no clear D. CDR3 length: 13 residues. V lost 2 bases and J 3 bases, leaving 7 bases between the germline ends. The CDR3 nucleotides read TGTGCCAGCAGTTTACAGGAGGACACTGAAGCTTTCCTT. Its protein product is CASSLQEDTEAFL.